This T cell receptor beta chain comes out of a study of blood T cell repertoires in COVID-19 (dated by TCRdb to the early 2020s). With respect to the entire study: Samples covering the acute and convalescent phases of COVID-19 were provided by collaborators in the United States, Italy and Spain. Where available, HLA class I and class II types were obtained from metadata supplied by the sample provider rather than from assay-based typing. Samples were obtained from the ongoing ImmuneRACE study (first 160 participants) and from some 1,200 subjects provided by 6 global collaborators. The repertoires were released in a freely available public database meant as a resource for research on the immune response to SARS-CoV-2. The material from the prospective study consisted of cDNA or gDNA derived from T cells, B-cell-depleted T cells, or PBMCs. Deeply sampled blood TCRbeta repertoires from subjects exposed to, actively infected with, or recovered from COVID-19 were included in the dataset. A de-identified subject ID, COVID-19 status, age in years and sex were almost always included in the sample metadata.

One collaborating source in Seattle enrolled patients during active infection and followed them longitudinally through the course of disease. Each collaborating institution followed its own protocols to collect whole blood in K2EDTA tubes. For TCRbeta analysis, collaborators shipped samples as frozen whole blood, isolated PBMCs, or DNA extracted from either of those sample types. Overall study outcomes, separate from this receptor: The amount of clinical and demographic metadata varied by source and participant and was provided uncurated.

Sequences MDHEN (CDR1) and SYDVKM (CDR2) are obtained from the germline V gene. V is pruned by 4 bases and J by 2 bases, leaving 4 bases of the junction without a gene match. The CDR3 measures 16 amino acids from cysteine to phenylalanine. The kept DNA is CDR3 alone, 48 bases in frame from the first base. This clone was seen just once. Its target antigen remains unknown. The sample holds no much larger clone one base away, and base qualities are not on file. The immunoSEQ Assay, a bias-controlled multiplex PCR, was used to amplify TCRbeta CDR3 regions from genomic DNA. The study's processing was this. The number of nucleated cells in each sample was estimated by amplification of reference gene primers within the assay. To quantify the absolute abundance of each unique TCRbeta CDR3 rearrangement, sequence reads were collapsed and filtered. For each sample, productive Simpson clonality was calculated as the square root of Simpson's diversity index over productive rearrangements. The immuneACCESS repertoire file appears here via TCRdb, limited to in-frame rearrangements. These files lack a portion of the clones; in checked studies, under half of the deficit traces to unresolved V genes, and the cause of the others is not known. Clone size and V and J calls were adopted from that table, with D and trimming inferred from the DNA. The sample table holds approximately 250,000 clones, of which 65% to 90% were seen once. The ten largest clonotypes hold around 12% of the sample.

The material sequenced was peripheral blood. The source is an older woman with COVID-19, enrolled during active disease. In this chain, TRBV28 is recombined with TRBJ2-1; TRBD1 lines up with 11 middle nucleotides. The CDR3 protein is CASSSRTGGAYNEQFF. The DNA reads as follows: TGTGCCAGCAGTTCCAGGACAGGGGGCGCCTACAATGAGCAGTTCTTC.